One and the same sample provided the 25 T cell receptor beta chains below, sequenced in a study of human CD8 memory T cell subsets (dated by TCRdb to 2018 to 2021). A Human TCR Profiling Kit was used to prepare UMI-labeled 5' RACE TCRbeta libraries. The reads, reprocessed by TCRdb, yield one row per CDR3 protein sequence and no DNA. The record for this sample contains under 4,500 distinct CDR3 sequences. In total, the top ten clones hold around 19% of the sample. The sequenced sample was CD8+ T cells from PBMCs. The receptors stem from a human donor in good health.

The CDR3 is CASQGTSEQYF. The J gene is TRBJ2-7, the V gene TRBV27. The CDR3 extends over 11 amino acids. Germline V gives CDR1 MNHEY, CDR2 SMNVEV (reference sequence).

This chain uses TRBV28 with TRBJ2-7; TCRdb indicates TRBD2, and absent DNA this call remains unverified. This CDR3 is built from 13 residues. CDR1 is MDHEN, CDR2 SYDVKM, per germline. The CDR3 protein is CASNGLADYEQYF.

This clonotype is labeled large based on frequency. CDR3 loop: CASSSYPGQQETQYF. The chain combines TRBV27 with TRBJ2-5; TCRdb returns TRBD1, unconfirmable since there is no DNA. This CDR3 comprises 15 residues. The germline V gene encodes CDR1 MNHEY and CDR2 SMNVEV (reference sequence).

The chain has TRBV12-3 or TRBV12-4 and TRBJ2-7; the TRBD1 assignment by TCRdb is unverifiable without DNA. There are 16 residues in the CDR3. The CDR3 loop is CASSLAPTGSTDEQYF.

Frequency places this clonotype as medium-sized. This chain joins TRBV2 and TRBJ1-1. Germline values: CDR1 SNHLY, CDR2 FYNNEI. The CDR3 has 14 residues. The CDR3 protein is CASIEAGWNTEAFF.

V is TRBV19 and J is TRBJ2-5; lacking DNA, the TRBD2 call made by TCRdb goes unchecked. Germline CDR1 and CDR2: LNHDA and SQIVND (reference sequence). CDR3 length: 15 amino acids. CDR3 sequence reads: CASSIDGAGMETQYF.

Measured by frequency, this clonotype is medium-sized. J is TRBJ1-2 and V is TRBV27. The germline gives CDR1 MNHEY, CDR2 SMNVEV (reference sequence). The CDR3 length is 13 residues. CDR3 amino acids: CASRLDVSEGYTF.

The CDR3 sequence: CSAGLFGTGKQYF. The chain employs TRBV20-1 and TRBJ2-7; TCRdb lists TRBD1, though no DNA is available to test this call. Looked up from germline, CDR1 is DFQATT and CDR2 is SNEGSKA (reference sequence). The CDR3 spans 13 residues.

This clonotype is identified as medium-sized from frequency. V and J are TRBV4-1 and TRBJ2-5; the D gene TCRdb calls, TRBD2, cannot be checked with no DNA. CDR1 MGHRA and CDR2 YSYEKL come from the germline V gene. CDR3 size: 14 residues. CDR3 residues: CASGGTAGPGTQYF.

V and J are TRBV28 and TRBJ1-1; TCRdb's D call, TRBD1, is unchecked because there is no DNA. The CDR3 has 15 residues. The V gene's germline CDR1 is MDHEN and CDR2 SYDVKM. The CDR3 protein is CASSLFGQGETEAFF. Variable domain in full (rest from reference TRBV28 and TRBJ1-1): DVKVTQSSRYLVKRTGEKVFLECVQDMDHENMFWYRQDPGLGLRLIYFSYDVKMKEKGDIPEGYSVSREKKERFSLILESASTNQTSMYLCASSLFGQGETEAFFGQGTRLTVV.

Frequency places this clonotype as medium-sized. This chain uses TRBV7-9 with TRBJ2-5; TCRdb outputs TRBD2, but without DNA this stays unchecked. Germline values: CDR1 SEHNR, CDR2 FQNEAQ (reference sequence). CDR3 size: 16 residues. This CDR3 reads CASSGPLTSGVPAQYF. The full variable domain, with the rest looked up from reference TRBV7-9 and TRBJ2-5, is DTGVSQNPRHKITKRGQNVTFRCDPISEHNRLYWYRQTLGQGPEFLTYFQNEAQLEKSRLLSDRFSAERPKGSFSTLEIQRTEQGDSAMYLCASSGPLTSGVPAQYFGPGTRLLVL.

Frequency places this clonotype as medium-sized. The chain couples TRBV28 to TRBJ2-1; lacking DNA, the TRBD1 call made by TCRdb goes unchecked. The CDR3 runs 12 residues. Germline lookup yields CDR1 MDHEN and CDR2 SYDVKM. CDR3 sequence: CASRLGQTEQFF.

The chain couples TRBV19 to TRBJ1-3. This CDR3 comprises 12 residues. Germline V gives CDR1 LNHDA, CDR2 SQIVND (reference sequence). CDR3 loop: CASSADGNTIYF.

This rearrangement joins TRBV7-7 to TRBJ2-5; the TRBD1 assignment by TCRdb is unverifiable without DNA. Germline V gives CDR1 SSHAT, CDR2 FNYEAQ (reference sequence). This CDR3 is 13 amino acids long. Here the CDR3 reads CASSSTEQETQYF.

This clonotype shows up as medium-sized by frequency. The chain joins TRBV11-2 to TRBJ2-3; TCRdb reports TRBD1, a call that lacks DNA to check it against. Germline-derived CDR1 and CDR2 are SGHAT and FQNNGV. The CDR3 consists of 14 residues. The CDR3 protein is CASSYSGATDTQYF.

The chain has TRBV7-3 and TRBJ2-3. Germline V gene data show CDR1 as SGHTA and CDR2 as FQGTGA. The CDR3 totals 14 residues. This chain's CDR3 is CASSLFSNTDTQYF.

According to its frequency, this clonotype is large. The rearrangement links TRBV6-5 to TRBJ2-1. From germline, CDR1 is MNHEY and CDR2 SVGAGI. The CDR3 sequence is 13 residues long. Here the CDR3 reads CASSYFGYNEQFF.

Considering frequency, this clonotype is medium-sized (0.01 to 0.1%). The chain links TRBV24-1 to TRBJ2-1; the D call from TCRdb, TRBD1, cannot be confirmed without DNA. This CDR3 is 15 amino acids long. Germline V gives CDR1 KGHDR, CDR2 SFDVKD. The CDR3 protein is CATIPRDRDFDEQFF.

This chain's CDR3 is CATSSGGDTDTQYF. The chain carries TRBV19 and TRBJ2-3; no DNA is available, so the TRBD2 call from TCRdb remains unchecked. This CDR3 region has 14 residues. Germline V CDR1 and CDR2: LNHDA, SQIVND (reference sequence).

J is TRBJ2-3 and V is TRBV7-8; the D gene TCRdb calls, TRBD2, cannot be checked with no DNA. CDR1 and CDR2 from the germline V gene are SGHVS and FQNEAQ. The CDR3 spans 16 residues. The CDR3 loop is CASSLAAAGGTDTQYF.

This clonotype is identified as large from frequency. The chain combines TRBV6-2 or TRBV6-3 with TRBJ2-2; the TCRdb D gene call, TRBD1, has no DNA to confirm it. This CDR3 spans 16 amino acids. Germline V gene data show CDR1 as MNHEY and CDR2 as SVGEGT. CDR3 residues: CASLPQGGLYTGELFF.

The V call is TRBV15, the J call TRBJ2-3; as DNA is missing, the TRBD1 call by TCRdb cannot be tested. The CDR3 sequence is 16 residues long. The germline gives CDR1 LNHNV, CDR2 YYDKDF (reference sequence). The CDR3 here is CATSRALGLDSDTQYF.

By frequency, this clonotype registers medium-sized (0.01 to 0.1%). V is TRBV23-1 and J is TRBJ2-7; TCRdb's D call, TRBD1, is unchecked because there is no DNA. TRBV23-1 is treated as an ORF (open reading frame) with a function not yet certain. CDR3 size: 15 residues. CDR3 amino acids: CASSQSEQGRNEQYF.

The chain joins TRBV2 to TRBJ2-7; TCRdb names TRBD2, which stays unverified in the absence of DNA. The CDR3 spans 12 residues. Germline-derived CDR1 and CDR2 are SNHLY and FYNNEI. The CDR3 reads CAIQSIAGEQYF.

Its frequency marks this clonotype as medium-sized. The chain has TRBV3-1 and TRBJ2-4; the D gene TCRdb calls, TRBD2, cannot be checked with no DNA. Per germline, CDR1 LGHDT and CDR2 YNNKEL (reference sequence). The CDR3 extends over 18 amino acids. CDR3: CASSQDSLASSAKNIQYF.